These 18 T cell receptor beta chains came from one sample sequenced in a study of blood T cell repertoires in COVID-19. The method was immunoSEQ multiplex PCR; TCRdb's version includes in-frame clones alone and lacks a portion of them. The sample has 400,000 to 550,000 clones, around 89% seen once. Source material: peripheral blood. Source of these receptors: a woman aged 30 to 39 with acute or convalescent COVID-19.

The genes are TRBV6-5 and TRBJ2-2; TRBD1 aligns across 10 bases. Germline CDR1 and CDR2: MNHEY and SVGAGI. The CDR3 totals 15 residues. J lost 7 bases, V lost 6 bases, and 8 bases had no gene match. CDR3 protein: CASSPDRGQVGELFF. The CDR3 DNA follows: TGTGCCAGCAGCCCCGACAGGGGGCAGGTCGGGGAGCTGTTTTTT.

The V call is TRBV5-6, the J call TRBJ1-2; 7 bases align to TRBD1. This CDR3 region has 13 residues. V was clipped by 5 bases and J by 9 bases; unmatched bases: 10. Germline CDR1 is SGHDT and CDR2 is YYEEEE. In nucleotides, the CDR3 is TGTGCCAGCAGTCACGGGACAGTTTCAAGCTACACCTTC. Residues: CASSHGTVSSYTF.

V is TRBV18 and J is TRBJ2-1; maybe TRBD2 (6 bases). V was clipped by 2 bases and J by 5 bases, with 16 bases between them. The CDR3 has 16 residues. Germline CDR1 KGHSH, CDR2 LQKENI. The CDR3 here is CASSPFSQGGNNEQFF. The CDR3 DNA reads TGTGCCAGCTCACCATTCTCGCAGGGAGGAAACAATGAGCAGTTCTTC.

The rearrangement uses TRBV28 and TRBJ1-2; D is ambiguous. V lost 1 base, J lost 0 bases, and 3 bases lay in between. There are 13 residues in the CDR3. The germline V gene has CDR1 MDHEN and CDR2 SYDVKM. DNA of the CDR3: TGTGCCAGCAGTTTATCAGCTAACTATGGCTACACCTTC. Its translation: CASSLSANYGYTF.

The chain carries TRBV5-1 and TRBJ2-7, with a weak D call TRBD2 (6 bases). This CDR3 contains 15 residues. The germline CDR1 and CDR2 sequences are SGHRS and YFSETQ. Trimming cost V 4 bases and J 3 bases, with 17 bases left between them. The DNA of the CDR3 is TGCGCCAGCAGCCCTGGAGAGGGAGGAGTCTACGAGCAGTACTTC. Translating gives CASSPGEGGVYEQYF. Supplemented by reference TRBV5-1 and TRBJ2-7, the full variable domain reads KAGVTQTPRYLIKTRGQQVTLSCSPISGHRSVSWYQQTPGQGLQFLFEYFSETQRNKGNFPGRFSGRQFSNSRSEMNVSTLELGDSALYLCASSPGEGGVYEQYFGPGTRLTVT.

V is TRBV29-1 and J is TRBJ2-3; D ambiguous. Germline V gene sequence: CDR1 SQVTM, CDR2 ANQGSEA. With 5 bases removed from V and 0 bases from J, the gap between germline ends came to 9 bases. The CDR3 spans 13 residues. For the CDR3, the DNA is TGCAGCGTTCGGCTAGTGAGCACAGATACGCAGTATTTT. Encoded protein: CSVRLVSTDTQYF.

The rearrangement uses TRBV12-3 or TRBV12-4 and TRBJ2-7; 9 nucleotides align to TRBD1. CDR3 length equals 13 residues. Germline trimming cut 11 bases from V and 6 bases from J; bases unmatched to any gene: 11. This chain's CDR3 is CAGNRDRVCEQYF. CDR3 sequence (DNA): TGTGCCGGAAACCGGGACAGGGTTTGCGAGCAGTACTTC.

V gene TRBV25-1 combines with J gene TRBJ2-5; TRBD2 matches 7 bases. The V segment lost 8 bases and the J segment 2 bases; nucleotides outside the gene matches: 2. CDR1 MGHDK and CDR2 SYGVNS come from the germline V gene. The CDR3 consists of 12 residues. CDR3 loop: CASSRGQETQYF. The CDR3 bases are TGTGCCAGCTCGCGGGGGCAAGAGACCCAGTACTTC. Supplemented by reference TRBV25-1 and TRBJ2-5, the full variable domain reads EADIYQTPRYLVIGTGKKITLECSQTMGHDKMYWYQQDPGMELHLIHYSYGVNSTEKGDLSSESTVSRIRTEHFPLTLESARPSHTSQYLCASSRGQETQYFGPGTRLLVL.

The chain links TRBV7-9 to TRBJ2-5; the D is unclear. CDR3 size: 14 residues. Trimming left V 1 base short and J 5 bases short, with 11 bases between. The germline gives CDR1 SEHNR, CDR2 FQNEAQ (reference sequence). CDR3 coding DNA: TGTGCCAGCAGCTTAGGGCAGGCAATGGAGACCCAGTACTTC. This sequence encodes CASSLGQAMETQYF.

This chain uses TRBV7-2 with TRBJ2-3; weak D call: TRBD1 (6 bases). The CDR3 is 16 amino acids. The V end was cut by 2 bases, the J end by 2 bases, with 14 bases between. CDR1 and CDR2 (germline): SGHTA, FQGNSA. The DNA of the CDR3 is TGTGCCAGCAGCTTAAAGGTCCGACAGGTCACAGATACGCAGTATTTT. Translating gives CASSLKVRQVTDTQYF. The whole variable domain, remainder taken from reference TRBV7-2 and TRBJ2-3, is GAGVSQSPSNKVTEKGKDVELRCDPISGHTALYWYRQSLGQGLEFLIYFQGNSAPDKSGLPSDRFSAERTGGSVSTLTIQRTQQEDSAVYLCASSLKVRQVTDTQYFGPGTRLTVL.

The chain joins TRBV28 to TRBJ2-7; no clear D. The germline gives CDR1 MDHEN, CDR2 SYDVKM. The V and J ends lost 1 base and 3 bases respectively, with 7 bases between them. The CDR3 has 13 amino acids. DNA of the CDR3: TGTGCCAGCAGTTTATCAGGAATCTACGAGCAGTACTTC. Translated: CASSLSGIYEQYF.

In its sample, this clone was seen once. This chain connects TRBV28 to TRBJ1-1; the D gene is possibly TRBD1 (5 bases). The CDR3 is 15 residues long. Trimming removed 5 bases at V and 0 bases at J, with 13 bases between. Germline assignment: CDR1 MDHEN and CDR2 SYDVKM. The CDR3 coding sequence is TGTGCCAGCAGTCCCTGGGGGGTGATGAACACTGAAGCTTTCTTT. Its translation is CASSPWGVMNTEAFF.

The rearrangement links TRBV11-2 to TRBJ1-1, with 9 nucleotides matching TRBD1. Trimming cost V 4 bases and J 3 bases; bases outside gene matches: 0. The CDR3 runs 13 residues. Germline V lookup: CDR1 SGHAT, CDR2 FQNNGV. CDR3 DNA: TGTGCCAGCAGCTGGGACAGGGACACTGAAGCTTTCTTT. Amino acids: CASSWDRDTEAFF.

This chain uses TRBV7-9 with TRBJ1-1; 10 bases agree with TRBD1. J gave up 2 bases and V 5 bases, and 8 bases lay outside the gene matches. The CDR3 extends over 16 amino acids. Germline assignment: CDR1 SEHNR and CDR2 FQNEAQ (reference sequence). CDR3 bases: TGTGCCAGCAGCCACGACAGGGGGCGAACAAACACTGAAGCTTTCTTT. As protein: CASSHDRGRTNTEAFF.

The chain combines TRBV6-6 with TRBJ1-3; D perhaps matches TRBD1 (6 bases). V lost 2 bases and J 0 bases, leaving 11 bases between the germline ends. Per germline, CDR1 MNHNY and CDR2 SVGAGI (reference sequence). The CDR3 runs 16 residues. The CDR3 DNA is TGTGCCAGCAGTTACAGGGGGAGGGACTCTGGAAACACCATATATTTT. It specifies CASSYRGRDSGNTIYF.

V and J are TRBV9 and TRBJ2-7; 12 nucleotides align to TRBD2. Germline trimming cut 0 bases from V and 3 bases from J; bases unmatched to any gene: 1. The CDR3 has 15 amino acids. CDR1 is SGDLS, CDR2 YYNGEE, per germline. The CDR3 region is CASSVGTSGIYEQYF. CDR3 bases: TGTGCCAGCAGCGTAGGGACTAGCGGGATCTACGAGCAGTACTTC.

The rearrangement links TRBV5-1 to TRBJ1-1; D remains unclear. The CDR3 runs to 14 residues. V lost 6 bases and J 13 bases, leaving 25 bases between the germline ends. Germline V CDR1 and CDR2: SGHRS, YFSETQ. CDR3 loop: CASTKRGDQKSLFF. In nucleotides, the CDR3 is TGCGCCAGCACTAAACGCGGAGACCAAAAATCGCTTTTCTTT.

The chain has TRBV6-2 or TRBV6-3 and TRBJ2-3, with 14 bases fitting TRBD2. The CDR3 runs to 18 residues. The V and J ends lost 2 bases and 2 bases, in that order; junction bases with no gene match: 6. Germline CDR1 reads MNHEY; CDR2 reads SVGEGT. In nucleotides, the CDR3 is TGTGCCAGCAGTTACGGGACTAGCGGGGGAGAGACCACAGATACGCAGTATTTT. It codes for CASSYGTSGGETTDTQYF.